Below, 20 T cell receptor beta chains from the same sample are listed, as sequenced in a study of T-cell memory formation after mild COVID-19. A single record per CDR3 protein comes from TCRdb applying MiXCR to the 5' RACE reads. The profile shows about 410,000 distinct CDR3 sequences, 23% of them singletons. Specimen: PBMCs or a T cell subset sorted from them (not recorded which). The receptors come from an adult woman who had mild COVID-19 (a few samples of this study predate the infection). Cell type and time point are not known.

This clonotype was recorded once. V and J are TRBV20-1 and TRBJ2-7, with TRBD1 matching 12 bases. Germline values: CDR1 DFQATT, CDR2 SNEGSKA (reference sequence). CDR3 length equals 14 residues. Trimming took 1 base from V and 7 from J; bases not matched to a gene: 5. The CDR3 DNA follows: TGCAGTGCTAGAGGGGGACAGGGGGCGAGTGAGCAGTACTTC. It codes for CSARGGQGASEQYF.

A few counts support this clonotype. The rearrangement joins TRBV15 to TRBJ2-7; 10 bases match TRBD1. V shed 5 bases and J 6 bases; nucleotides not matched to a gene: 10. Germline CDR1 LNHNV, CDR2 YYDKDF (reference sequence). CDR3 length: 15 amino acids. Here the CDR3 DNA reads TGTGCCACCAGCCTTCGGACAGGGGGAAGAGTCGAGCAGTACTTC. Translation gives CATSLRTGGRVEQYF.

This clonotype was counted many times. The V call is TRBV7-9, the J call TRBJ2-7, with 7 bases aligning to TRBD1. The trim removed 4 bases at V and 2 bases at J, leaving 11 bases unmatched. Germline V gene sequence: CDR1 SEHNR, CDR2 FQNEAQ (reference sequence). CDR3 length: 16 amino acids. CDR3 nucleotides: TGTGCCAGCAGCTCCGCGAGACAGGGTTCCCCCTACGAGCAGTACTTC. Protein product: CASSSARQGSPYEQYF.

This clonotype was recorded only once. The J gene is TRBJ2-1, the V gene TRBV2; 7 bases fit TRBD2. Unmatched junction bases numbered 3, after V lost 6 bases and J lost 4 bases. Germline V gives CDR1 SNHLY, CDR2 FYNNEI. This CDR3 is built from 13 residues. The CDR3: CASRTRGYNEQFF. For the CDR3, the DNA is TGTGCCAGCAGGACGCGGGGGTACAATGAGCAGTTCTTC.

The table lists this clonotype with a few counts. J is TRBJ2-5 and V is TRBV7-9, with a possible D match to TRBD1 (7 bases). V lost 4 bases to trimming and J lost 1 base, with 16 bases between them. The CDR3 loop spans 16 amino acids. In germline, CDR1 is SEHNR, CDR2 FQNEAQ (reference sequence). The CDR3 nucleotides read TGTGCCAGCAGCTGGTGGCGGGACAGCATCCAAGAGACCCAGTACTTC. Translating gives CASSWWRDSIQETQYF.

The chain uses TRBV20-1 and TRBJ2-7; D possibly corresponds to TRBD2 (6 bases). CDR3 size: 14 residues. CDR1 and CDR2 from the germline V gene are DFQATT and SNEGSKA (reference sequence). Deletions cut 1 base from V and 3 bases from J, with 13 bases between. CDR3 amino acids: CSARVGGKGYEQYF. The CDR3 DNA is TGCAGTGCTAGAGTAGGAGGGAAGGGCTACGAGCAGTACTTC.

The sample holds a few counts of this clonotype. The gene calls are TRBV13 and TRBJ2-3; D perhaps matches TRBD2 (5 bases). V lost 5 bases and J 6 bases, leaving 9 bases between the germline ends. CDR1 and CDR2 from the germline V gene are PRHDT and FYEKMQ (reference sequence). CDR3 length: 12 residues. CDR3 DNA sequence: TGTGCCAGCAGCCCGTTAGCGGATACGCAGTATTTT. It yields the protein CASSPLADTQYF.

The chain couples TRBV18 to TRBJ2-7; D remains unclear. V lost 1 base, J lost 1 base, and 8 bases lay in between. Germline CDR1 reads KGHSH; CDR2 reads LQKENI. The CDR3 contains 14 residues. DNA of the CDR3: TGTGCCAGCTCACCACAAGAGAGGTCCTACGAGCAGTACTTC. Protein product: CASSPQERSYEQYF.

The rearrangement uses TRBV20-1 and TRBJ1-1; 8 bases are shared with TRBD1. This CDR3 is built from 13 residues. With V trimmed by 6 bases and J by 3 bases, 6 bases remained unmatched. Per germline, CDR1 DFQATT and CDR2 SNEGSKA (reference sequence). The CDR3, as DNA: TGCAGTGCCTGGACAGGGTGGGACACTGAAGCTTTCTTT. Amino acids: CSAWTGWDTEAFF.

As for this clonotype: A read error may explain this, as a much larger clone is one base away. The V and J genes are TRBV7-2 and TRBJ2-7, with TRBD2 matching 12 bases. CDR1 is SGHTA and CDR2 is FQGNSA in the germline V gene. The CDR3 runs 15 residues. Trimming removed 10 bases from V and 7 bases from J; junction bases left unmatched: 14. The CDR3 spells CAIQGASGRASEQYF. CDR3 sequence (DNA): TGTGCCATCCAAGGGGCTAGCGGGAGGGCCTCGGAGCAGTACTTC.

This chain uses TRBV24-1 with TRBJ2-5, with D hard to call. The CDR3 loop spans 13 amino acids. Trimming took 3 bases from V and 1 from J, leaving 5 bases between them. Germline V gene data show CDR1 as KGHDR and CDR2 as SFDVKD. CDR3 sequence: CATSDVRQETQYF. The CDR3 bases are TGTGCCACCAGTGATGTGCGCCAAGAGACCCAGTACTTC.

V is TRBV24-1 and J is TRBJ2-5; TRBD1 might be the D (5 bases). The CDR3 length is 14 residues. V gave up 3 bases and J gave up 0 bases, with 7 bases separating them. Germline V gives CDR1 KGHDR, CDR2 SFDVKD. CDR3 coding DNA: TGTGCCACCAGTGATCACAGGTACCAAGAGACCCAGTACTTC. As protein: CATSDHRYQETQYF.

The chain combines TRBV7-9 with TRBJ2-7; the D gene is possibly TRBD2 (6 bases). This CDR3 is 17 amino acids long. Trimming pared 2 bases from V and 3 bases from J, leaving 20 bases between. Germline V gene lookup returns CDR1 SEHNR and CDR2 FQNEAQ (reference sequence). Here the CDR3 DNA reads TGTGCCAGCAGCTTATCGGAAACCGGGCGGGACGACTACGAGCAGTACTTC. This translates into CASSLSETGRDDYEQYF.

The V gene is TRBV2, the J gene TRBJ2-1, with 10 bases matching TRBD1. The CDR3 is 17 amino acids. The V gene end was trimmed by 3 bases and the J gene end by 2 bases; junction bases not matched to a gene: 7. The germline V gene encodes CDR1 SNHLY and CDR2 FYNNEI. CDR3 protein: CASSDLLTGGPYNEQFF. For the CDR3, the DNA is TGTGCCAGCAGTGACCTCCTGACAGGGGGCCCCTACAATGAGCAGTTCTTC.

The V and J genes are TRBV6-1 and TRBJ1-6; D is unclear. V lost 7 bases and J 4 bases, leaving 14 bases between the germline ends. Germline V CDR1 and CDR2: MNHNS, SASEGT. The CDR3 is 15 amino acids. CDR3 coding DNA: TGTGCCAGCACCGCCGCCGCGGGATATAATTCACCCCTCCACTTT. It codes for CASTAAAGYNSPLHF.

The chain carries TRBV27 and TRBJ2-1, with 7 bases that match TRBD2. There are 16 residues in the CDR3. CDR1 MNHEY and CDR2 SMNVEV come from the germline V gene (reference sequence). V lost 5 bases, J lost 4 bases, and 11 bases stayed unmatched. The CDR3 sequence is CASSPQLAGEYNEQFF. The CDR3 DNA sequence: TGTGCCAGCAGTCCACAACTGGCGGGAGAGTACAATGAGCAGTTCTTC.

The J gene is TRBJ1-6, the V gene TRBV12-3 or TRBV12-4, with no clear D. The CDR3 consists of 17 residues. Trimming stripped 5 bases from V and 11 bases from J, with 25 bases between. The CDR3 DNA reads as TGTGCCAGCAGTCCATCCTTACAGTCCAGTGCACGAACACCCCTCCACTTT. Translation: CASSPSLQSSARTPLHF.

Ten or more counts support this clonotype. The chain employs TRBV18 and TRBJ2-1; no definite D call. The germline V and J ends were trimmed by 3 bases and 1 base, with 13 bases remaining between them. The CDR3 is made up of 16 amino acids. Germline V gene data show CDR1 as KGHSH and CDR2 as LQKENI. DNA of the CDR3: TGTGCCAGCTCACCGGGGTTCTCCCTTTCCTACAATGAGCAGTTCTTC. Protein: CASSPGFSLSYNEQFF.

The V gene is TRBV6-2 or TRBV6-3, the J gene TRBJ2-5; TRBD2 aligns across 11 bases. V lost 7 bases, J lost 1 base, and 2 bases stayed unmatched. The CDR3 runs to 14 residues. Germline V CDR1 and CDR2: MNHEY, SVGEGT. In DNA form, the CDR3 reads TGTGCCAGCACCGGGACTAGCGGCCAAGAGACCCAGTACTTC. Translating it yields CASTGTSGQETQYF.

The rearrangement uses TRBV7-8 and TRBJ1-1; 8 bases match TRBD1. The germline V gene encodes CDR1 SGHVS and CDR2 FQNEAQ. Losses at the gene ends were 2 bases for V and 2 bases for J; bases not matched to a gene: 7. The CDR3 contains 16 residues. The CDR3 sequence is CASSLRRDRRNTEAFF. The CDR3 coding sequence is TGTGCCAGCAGCTTACGGCGGGACAGGCGAAACACTGAAGCTTTCTTT.